What follows are 29 T cell receptor beta chains derived from one specimen sequenced in a study of blood T cell repertoires in COVID-19. Profiled with immunoSEQ multiplex PCR; TCRdb holds only in-frame clones, not every one. The sample shows approximately 670,000 clones, 85% to 90% of them seen only once. The sequenced sample was peripheral blood. All receptors come from a woman between 18 and 30 years old with acute or convalescent COVID-19.

This chain uses TRBV30 with TRBJ1-3, with TRBD1 as a possible D gene (5 bases). Germline loops: CDR1 GTSNPN, CDR2 SVGIG (reference sequence). The CDR3 is made up of 13 amino acids. Trimming shortened V by 1 base and J by 3 bases, and 7 bases separated the two germline ends. The CDR3 coding sequence is TGTGCCTGGAGTGGACAGATTGGAAACACCATATATTTT. The encoded protein is CAWSGQIGNTIYF.

V is TRBV30 and J is TRBJ2-7; tentative D call: TRBD2 (5 bases). The V gene lost 4 bases and the J gene lost 3 bases, with 10 bases spanning the gap. This CDR3 spans 12 amino acids. Germline CDR1 is GTSNPN and CDR2 is SVGIG (reference sequence). CDR3 bases: TGTGCCTGGACGGACGGGGACTACGAGCAGTACTTC. It is translated as CAWTDGDYEQYF.

This clone was recorded a few times. This chain links TRBV19 with TRBJ1-3, with D tentatively TRBD1 (6 bases). V lost 2 bases, J lost 6 bases, and 14 bases lay in between. The CDR3 runs to 15 residues. CDR1 LNHDA and CDR2 SQIVND come from the germline V gene (reference sequence). Here the CDR3 reads CASSISIQGVNTIYF. CDR3 nucleotide sequence: TGTGCCAGTAGTATATCGATACAGGGAGTAAACACCATATATTTT. Drawing the rest from reference TRBV19 and TRBJ1-3, the complete variable domain is DGGITQSPKYLFRKEGQNVTLSCEQNLNHDAMYWYRQDPGQGLRLIYYSQIVNDFQKGDIAEGYSVSREKKESFPLTVTSAQKNPTAFYLCASSISIQGVNTIYFGEGSWLTVV.

The chain uses TRBV7-8 and TRBJ1-5; TRBD1 might be the D (6 bases). V was cut by 5 bases and J by 6 bases, with 17 bases left in between. Germline loops: CDR1 SGHVS, CDR2 FQNEAQ. This CDR3 comprises 15 residues. The CDR3 nucleotides read TGTGCCAGCAGCCCTGGGCAGGGGAACGGTCAGCCCCAGCATTTT. Translation gives CASSPGQGNGQPQHF. Full variable domain (remainder filled in from reference TRBV7-8 and TRBJ1-5): GAGVSQSPRYKVAKRGQDVALRCDPISGHVSLFWYQQALGQGPEFLTYFQNEAQLDKSGLPSDRFFAERPEGSVSTLKIQRTQQEDSAVYLCASSPGQGNGQPQHFGDGTRLSIL.

The V gene is TRBV18, the J gene TRBJ1-2, with D uncertain. V was shortened by 3 bases and J by 8 bases, with 10 bases between the two germline ends. The CDR3 spans 12 residues. Germline-derived CDR1 and CDR2 are KGHSH and LQKENI. The CDR3 protein is CASSPTAQGYTF. The CDR3, as DNA: TGTGCCAGCTCACCCACAGCTCAAGGCTACACCTTC.

The chain carries TRBV6-2 or TRBV6-3 and TRBJ1-2, with D unresolved. V was cut by 5 bases and J by 5 bases, with 12 bases left in between. Germline values: CDR1 MNHEY, CDR2 SVGEGT. CDR3 length: 13 amino acids. The DNA of the CDR3 is TGTGCCAGCAGTGCTACTCACTGGTATGGCTACACCTTC. Protein product: CASSATHWYGYTF.

Concerning this clone itself: Other DNA sequences in the same sample also yield this CDR3. V is TRBV24-1 and J is TRBJ1-1; D not certain. This CDR3 spans 13 amino acids. Trimming took 1 base from V and 5 from J, leaving 7 bases between them. The germline V gene encodes CDR1 KGHDR and CDR2 SFDVKD. The CDR3 is CATSDFSGTEAFF. The CDR3 nucleotides read TGTGCCACCAGTGATTTTTCGGGAACTGAAGCTTTCTTT.

V gene TRBV10-3 combines with J gene TRBJ2-3, with 7 bases identical to TRBD1. Germline CDR1 ENHRY, CDR2 SYGVKD. This CDR3 comprises 17 residues. V shed 7 bases and J 2 bases; nucleotides not matched to a gene: 15. The chain's CDR3 is CAINPNSGTEDTDTQYF. The CDR3 DNA is TGTGCCATCAATCCTAACTCCGGGACAGAGGACACAGATACGCAGTATTTT.

The chain links TRBV19 to TRBJ1-5, with D unresolved. Germline V gene data show CDR1 as LNHDA and CDR2 as SQIVND (reference sequence). This CDR3 has 12 residues. V gave up 6 bases and J gave up 7 bases, with 10 bases separating them. CDR3: CASRVGVQPQHF. DNA of the CDR3: TGTGCCAGTAGAGTGGGCGTCCAGCCCCAGCATTTT.

This chain connects TRBV4-2 to TRBJ2-2; tentative D call: TRBD2 (5 bases). The V end lost 0 bases, the J end lost 5 bases, and 7 bases lay between the germline ends. Germline values: CDR1 LGHNA, CDR2 YNFKEQ. This CDR3 is built from 14 residues. The CDR3 loop reads CASSQEWETGELFF. For the CDR3, the DNA is TGTGCCAGCAGCCAAGAATGGGAGACCGGGGAGCTGTTTTTT.

V gene TRBV10-3 combines with J gene TRBJ1-5, with D possibly TRBD1 on 6 matching bases. V was shortened by 3 bases and J by 4 bases, with 13 bases between the two germline ends. The CDR3 has 15 residues. Germline loops: CDR1 ENHRY, CDR2 SYGVKD. CDR3: CAISDQTGYNQPQHF. The CDR3 region has the DNA TGTGCCATCAGTGATCAGACAGGCTATAATCAGCCCCAGCATTTT.

This clone appeared a few times. The sample holds other DNA sequences that translate to the same CDR3. V and J are TRBV5-1 and TRBJ1-2; 7 bases are a match to TRBD1. Germline-derived CDR1 and CDR2 are SGHRS and YFSETQ. The CDR3 is 13 amino acids. Trimming cost V 5 bases and J 5 bases; bases outside gene matches: 6. CDR3 protein: CASSGGTDYGYTF. CDR3 nucleotides: TGCGCCAGCAGTGGAGGGACAGATTATGGCTACACCTTC.

The chain has TRBV3-1 (or the pseudogene TRBV3-2) and TRBJ1-6, with D maybe TRBD1 (5 bases). CDR1 is LGHDT, CDR2 YNNKEL, per germline (reference sequence). The V and J ends lost 4 bases and 3 bases respectively, with 10 bases between them. This CDR3 comprises 15 residues. The CDR3 reads CASSREGNYNSPLHF. The CDR3 DNA is TGTGCCAGCAGCCGGGAGGGGAACTATAATTCACCCCTCCACTTT.

The V gene is TRBV6-5, the J gene TRBJ1-4; TRBD1 agrees at 8 bases. The CDR3 runs to 15 residues. The germline V gene has CDR1 MNHEY and CDR2 SVGAGI. Unmatched junction bases numbered 9, after V lost 4 bases and J lost 8 bases. CDR3 residues: CASSSGQVVMEKLFF. The CDR3 coding sequence is TGTGCCAGCAGTTCGGGACAGGTAGTCATGGAAAAACTGTTTTTT.

The CDR3 reads CASSPTLGRGGRREQFF. In DNA form, the CDR3 reads TGTGCCAGCAGCCCCACCCTTGGGCGGGGGGGCCGGAGGGAGCAGTTCTTC. The chain carries TRBV28 and TRBJ2-1; 9 nucleotides line up with TRBD2. Germline CDR1 reads MDHEN; CDR2 reads SYDVKM. The CDR3 has 17 amino acids. J gave up 10 bases and V 6 bases, and 19 bases lay outside the gene matches. The full variable domain, with the rest looked up from reference TRBV28 and TRBJ2-1, is DVKVTQSSRYLVKRTGEKVFLECVQDMDHENMFWYRQDPGLGLRLIYFSYDVKMKEKGDIPEGYSVSREKKERFSLILESASTNQTSMYLCASSPTLGRGGRREQFFGPGTRLTVL.

The J gene is TRBJ1-2, the V gene TRBV11-2; no clear D. Germline CDR1 and CDR2: SGHAT and FQNNGV. The CDR3 is 17 amino acids. V shed 5 bases and J shed 10 bases, with 29 bases lying between them. The CDR3: CASSAVGGTPNYLDYTF. CDR3 nucleotide sequence: TGTGCCAGCAGCGCCGTCGGCGGCACCCCTAACTATTTGGACTACACCTTC.

V gene TRBV7-9 combines with J gene TRBJ2-7, with 7 bases aligning to TRBD2. Germline CDR1 is SEHNR and CDR2 is FQNEAQ (reference sequence). This CDR3 is built from 15 residues. The ends lost 5 bases at V and 2 bases at J; junction bases unmatched: 9. The CDR3 loop reads CASSPRGGHTYEQYF. The CDR3 coding sequence is TGTGCCAGCAGCCCCCGCGGGGGTCACACCTACGAGCAGTACTTC.

The chain couples TRBV21-1 to TRBJ2-3; whether TRBD1, the table's D call, matches the DNA was not checked. TRBV21-1 is annotated as a pseudogene. The CDR3 totals 16 residues. For the CDR3, the DNA is TGTGCCAGCAGCAAAAGAGTTCACAGGGCGGTAGATACGCAGTATTTT. This encodes CASSKRVHRAVDTQYF.

This chain links TRBV3-1 (or the pseudogene TRBV3-2) with TRBJ2-2; 10 bases fit TRBD2. The CDR3 is 18 amino acids. Germline CDR1 LGHDT, CDR2 YNNKEL (reference sequence). V shed 1 base and J 9 bases; nucleotides not matched to a gene: 14. The CDR3 DNA reads as TGTGCCAGCAGCCAAGGGGCATGGGCTAGCGGGGGAAAGAGGGAGCTGTTTTTT. This gives the protein CASSQGAWASGGKRELFF.

The rearrangement links TRBV19 to TRBJ1-5; TRBD1 aligns across 9 bases. Trimming took 7 bases from V and 6 from J; bases not matched to a gene: 4. Germline V gene data show CDR1 as LNHDA and CDR2 as SQIVND (reference sequence). The CDR3 consists of 13 residues. The CDR3: CASTTGGGQPQHF. CDR3 sequence (DNA): TGTGCCAGTACGACAGGGGGTGGTCAGCCCCAGCATTTT. Combining the CDR3 with reference TRBV19 and TRBJ1-5 gives the whole variable domain DGGITQSPKYLFRKEGQNVTLSCEQNLNHDAMYWYRQDPGQGLRLIYYSQIVNDFQKGDIAEGYSVSREKKESFPLTVTSAQKNPTAFYLCASTTGGGQPQHFGDGTRLSIL.

The V call is TRBV9, the J call TRBJ1-1; the match to TRBD1 covers 9 bases. Trimming removed 1 base from V and 1 base from J; junction bases left unmatched: 2. CDR3 length equals 15 residues. Germline V CDR1 and CDR2: SGDLS, YYNGEE. The CDR3 DNA reads TGTGCCAGCAGCGTACCGGGACAGGGGAACACTGAAGCTTTCTTT. Its translation is CASSVPGQGNTEAFF.

In regard to this clone: Additional DNA sequences in this sample encode the identical CDR3. V gene TRBV9 combines with J gene TRBJ2-2, with D perhaps TRBD2 (6 bases). CDR3 length equals 14 residues. V lost 2 bases to trimming and J lost 1 base, with 6 bases between them. The germline V gene encodes CDR1 SGDLS and CDR2 YYNGEE. The CDR3 loop reads CASSVGGNTGELFF. The CDR3 DNA reads TGTGCCAGCAGCGTCGGGGGGAACACCGGGGAGCTGTTTTTT.

A single count supports this clone. The chain has TRBV27 and TRBJ2-1; D perhaps matches TRBD1 (5 bases). The germline CDR1 and CDR2 sequences are MNHEY and SMNVEV (reference sequence). Trimming shortened V by 3 bases and J by 10 bases, and 7 bases separated the two germline ends. CDR3 length: 11 residues. The CDR3 coding sequence is TGTGCCAGCAGTTTGGGGCTAGAGCAGTTCTTC. Residues: CASSLGLEQFF.

The rearrangement uses TRBV4-3 and TRBJ2-5, with TRBD1 as a possible D gene (6 bases). CDR3 size: 15 residues. Trimming cost V 0 bases and J 3 bases, with 11 bases left between them. The V gene's germline CDR1 is LGHNA and CDR2 YSLEER. The CDR3, as DNA: TGCGCCAGCAGCCAAGATTTGGGGGCGGAAGAGACCCAGTACTTC. The encoded protein is CASSQDLGAEETQYF.

The chain recombines TRBV6-1 with TRBJ2-3; 10 bases map to TRBD2. V dropped 1 base and J dropped 2; count of bases not matched to a gene: 6. This CDR3 is built from 17 residues. Germline values: CDR1 MNHNS, CDR2 SASEGT. In nucleotides, the CDR3 is TGTGCCAGCAGTGAAGTAGCGGGGGGCCCAACCACAGATACGCAGTATTTT. Encoded protein: CASSEVAGGPTTDTQYF.

The J gene is TRBJ2-7, the V gene TRBV24-1; 7 bases align to TRBD1. The CDR3 runs to 13 residues. CDR1 and CDR2 from the germline V gene are KGHDR and SFDVKD. V shed 7 bases and J 3 bases; nucleotides not matched to a gene: 5. DNA of the CDR3: TGTGCCACCAGCCCACCAGGGGGCTACGAGCAGTACTTC. It translates to CATSPPGGYEQYF.

V and J are TRBV19 and TRBJ2-2; D not resolved. The CDR3 sequence is 13 residues long. V was cut by 3 bases and J by 9 bases, with 11 bases left in between. Per the germline V gene, CDR1 is LNHDA and CDR2 is SQIVND (reference sequence). CDR3 region: CASSIPSVRELFF. DNA for the CDR3: TGTGCCAGTAGTATCCCCTCCGTCCGGGAGCTGTTTTTT.

The genes are TRBV7-2 and TRBJ2-3; D gene unclear. Germline CDR1 is SGHTA and CDR2 is FQGNSA. Between the trimmed V and J ends, which lost 1 base and 0 bases, there was a span of 8 bases. The CDR3 spans 15 residues. The CDR3 reads CASSLVAVSTDTQYF. The CDR3, as DNA: TGTGCCAGCAGCTTAGTCGCAGTCAGCACAGATACGCAGTATTTT.

This sequence joins TRBV5-1 and TRBJ1-1; 7 positions match TRBD1. J lost 4 bases, V lost 4 bases, and 4 bases had no gene match. The germline V gene encodes CDR1 SGHRS and CDR2 YFSETQ. The CDR3 runs to 13 residues. CDR3 residues: CASSGPGGTEAFF. CDR3 DNA: TGCGCCAGCAGCGGCCCAGGGGGCACTGAAGCTTTCTTT.